Listed below are T cell receptor beta chains from one sample, sequenced in a study of response to subunit inactivated influenza vaccine. TCRdb used MiXCR to reprocess the RT-PCR reads, holding one entry per CDR3 protein. This sample has approximately 680,000 distinct CDR3 sequences, with approximately 14% found just once. The material sequenced was PBMCs from blood, taken 12 days after vaccination. These receptors were obtained from a man aged 45-60 years who received an inactivated influenza vaccine. Both conserved end residues are part of each CDR3. D genes are given only for firm matches. For some rows the clone size is stated as once, few or many, or as a class when expanded; others skip it.

CDR3nt: TGTGCCAGCAGCCCCCTTAGGGGCGGGAGGTCTAGCACAGATACGCAGTATTTT; CDR3aa: CASSPLRGGRSSTDTQYF; len: 18; abundance: few; j_gene: TRBJ2-3; v_gene: TRBV11-2; d_gene: TRBD2
CDR3nt: TGCGCCAGCAGCCAAGTAGATGGCGGGGAGCAGTTCTTC; CDR3aa: CASSQVDGGEQFF; len: 13; abundance: few; j_gene: TRBJ2-1; v_gene: TRBV4-3; d_gene: -
CDR3nt: TGTGCCAGCAGCCCGATACAGGGGACTTGGTCAGATACGCAGTATTTT; CDR3aa: CASSPIQGTWSDTQYF; len: 16; abundance: -; j_gene: TRBJ2-3; v_gene: TRBV12-3/TRBV12-4; d_gene: -
CDR3nt: TGTGCCAGCAGCGGGACAGGGGACTATGGCTACACCTTC; CDR3aa: CASSGTGDYGYTF; len: 13; abundance: many; j_gene: TRBJ1-2; v_gene: TRBV11-2; d_gene: TRBD1
CDR3nt: TGTGCCAGCAAAACCGGGACAGGGGGTGGAAACATTCAGTACTTC; CDR3aa: CASKTGTGGGNIQYF; len: 15; abundance: few; j_gene: TRBJ2-4; v_gene: TRBV12-3/TRBV12-4; d_gene: TRBD1
CDR3nt: TGTGCCAGCAGCTTGGCCGGGATCCTCTACGAGCAGTACTTC; CDR3aa: CASSLAGILYEQYF; len: 14; abundance: -; j_gene: TRBJ2-7; v_gene: TRBV5-5; d_gene: -
CDR3nt: TGTGCCAGCAATAGTGGCGGGAGCAGCTCAGATACGCAGTATTTT; CDR3aa: CASNSGGSSSDTQYF; len: 15; abundance: -; j_gene: TRBJ2-3; v_gene: TRBV12-3/TRBV12-4; d_gene: TRBD2
CDR3nt: TGTGCCAGCAGCTTAGAAGGCGGGAGCTCTTCCGGGGAGCTGTTTTTT; CDR3aa: CASSLEGGSSSGELFF; len: 16; abundance: -; j_gene: TRBJ2-2; v_gene: TRBV7-6; d_gene: TRBD2
CDR3nt: TGTGCTAGCAGCTTTGGGTTAACCGGGGGAGAGACCCAGTACTTC; CDR3aa: CASSFGLTGGETQYF; len: 15; abundance: -; j_gene: TRBJ2-5; v_gene: TRBV7-7; d_gene: -
CDR3nt: TGTGCCACCAGCAGAGTGTCCCCCGAGACCCAGTACTTC; CDR3aa: CATSRVSPETQYF; len: 13; abundance: -; j_gene: TRBJ2-5; v_gene: TRBV15; d_gene: -
CDR3nt: TGCGCCAGCAGCTTGGGACAGCCGATCTCTGTGGCCAACGTCCTGACTTTC; CDR3aa: CASSLGQPISVANVLTF; len: 17; abundance: -; j_gene: TRBJ2-6; v_gene: TRBV5-1; d_gene: -
CDR3nt: TGTGCCAGCAGGGAGCTAGGTCCCCAGCATTTT; CDR3aa: CASRELGPQHF; len: 11; abundance: few; j_gene: TRBJ1-5; v_gene: TRBV6-6; d_gene: -
CDR3nt: TGTGCCAGCAGCGTAACAGGGGGCAGGGAGACCCAGTACTTC; CDR3aa: CASSVTGGRETQYF; len: 14; abundance: many; j_gene: TRBJ2-5; v_gene: TRBV5-1; d_gene: TRBD1
CDR3nt: TGCAGTGCTAGAGACAGGAGGACCTACGAGCAGTACTTC; CDR3aa: CSARDRRTYEQYF; len: 13; abundance: many; j_gene: TRBJ2-7; v_gene: TRBV20-1; d_gene: -
CDR3nt: TGTGCCAGCAGTGCTAGCGGGGGCCCCCTCACAGATACGCAGTATTTT; CDR3aa: CASSASGGPLTDTQYF; len: 16; abundance: -; j_gene: TRBJ2-3; v_gene: TRBV6-1; d_gene: TRBD2
CDR3nt: TGTGCCAGCAGCCAAGAAATTGGCAGAATAGTCTTC; CDR3aa: CASSQEIGRIVF; len: 12; abundance: few; j_gene: TRBJ2-7; v_gene: TRBV3-1; d_gene: -